The entry below gives a single T cell receptor (beta chain) sequence along with its context. Its target is not known. By 5'RACE template switching, TCR cDNA was produced, with a universal primer site and UMIs added in the process. Each CDR3 protein gets one entry after TCRdb re-called the 5' RACE reads with MiXCR. The sample comprises around 300,000 distinct CDR3 sequences, roughly 3.9% of which are singletons, and roughly 24% rests with the top ten. This specimen belongs to a study of T cells after yellow fever vaccination. The study's findings and limits: FACS-sorted repertoires could harbor abundant contaminating bulk-population clonotypes. The secondary response was weaker, and its peak arrived faster, on day 5 versus 15. At approximately 96% for CD4 and approximately 89% for CD8, most primary-vaccination clones showed up again after the booster.

Germline assignment: CDR1 MNHEY and CDR2 SVGEGT. This CDR3 has 14 residues. V was pared by 11 bases and J by 5 bases, with 13 bases of the junction left unmatched. This sequence joins TRBV6-2 or TRBV6-3 and TRBJ1-1; 8 nucleotides match TRBD1. The specimen was PBMCs, collected 5 days after the yellow fever booster vaccination. This TCR derives from a man aged 18-30 years who received the YFV17D yellow fever vaccine. CDR3 DNA: TGTGCCTGTGAAGGACAGGGTATTTTTACTGAAGCTTTCTTT. Amino acids: CACEGQGIFTEAFF.